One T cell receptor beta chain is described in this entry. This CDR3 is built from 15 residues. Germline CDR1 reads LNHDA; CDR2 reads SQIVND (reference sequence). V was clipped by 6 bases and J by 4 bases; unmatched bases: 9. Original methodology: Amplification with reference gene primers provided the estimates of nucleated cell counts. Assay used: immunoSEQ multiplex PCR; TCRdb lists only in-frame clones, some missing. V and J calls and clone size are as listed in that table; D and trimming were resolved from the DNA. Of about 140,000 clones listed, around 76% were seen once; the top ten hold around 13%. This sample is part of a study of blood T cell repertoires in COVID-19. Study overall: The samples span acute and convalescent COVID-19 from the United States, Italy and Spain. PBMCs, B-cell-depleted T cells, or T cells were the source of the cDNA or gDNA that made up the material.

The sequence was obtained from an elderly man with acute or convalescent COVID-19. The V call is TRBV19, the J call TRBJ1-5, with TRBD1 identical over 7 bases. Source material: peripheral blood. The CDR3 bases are TGTGCCAGTAGCCGACGGGACAGACAAAATCAGCCCCAGCATTTT. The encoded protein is CASSRRDRQNQPQHF.